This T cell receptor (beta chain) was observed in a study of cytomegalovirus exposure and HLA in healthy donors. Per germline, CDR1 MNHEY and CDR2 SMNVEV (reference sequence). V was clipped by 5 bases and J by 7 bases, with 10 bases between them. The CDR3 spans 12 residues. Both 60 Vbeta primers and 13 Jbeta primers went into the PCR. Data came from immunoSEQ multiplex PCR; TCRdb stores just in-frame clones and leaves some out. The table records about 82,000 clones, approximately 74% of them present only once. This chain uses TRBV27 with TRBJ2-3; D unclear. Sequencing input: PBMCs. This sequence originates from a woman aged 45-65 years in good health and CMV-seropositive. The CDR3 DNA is TGTGCCAGCAGTCCTACGGTGCATACGCAGTATTTT. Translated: CASSPTVHTQYF.